These T cell receptor beta chains were read from a single sample in a study of blood T cell repertoires in COVID-19. The table came from immunoSEQ multiplex PCR; TCRdb's copy has only in-frame clones and leaves some out. Of about 430,000 clones in the sample, around 87% were seen once. Sample: PBMCs or T cells enriched from blood (not recorded which). These receptors were collected from a man aged 25-40 years who had recovered from COVID-19. CDR3s include the opening cysteine and the closing phenylalanine or tryptophan. The D gene is left open where the match is weak. Clone size is stated in some rows and not others, as once, few, many or a class when expanded.

j_call clone_size v_call d_call cdr3_nt cdr3_aa
TRBJ1-5 . TRBV7-9 . TGTGCCAGCAGCTGGGGGGACGATCAGCCCCAGCATTTT CASSWGDDQPQHF
TRBJ2-1 . TRBV7-9 . TGTGCCAGCAGCTTCGGAGAGAACAATGAGCAGTTCTTC CASSFGENNEQFF
TRBJ2-3 . TRBV10-1 . TGCGCCAGCAGTGACCCATCGGGAAGCACAGATACGCAGTATTTT CASSDPSGSTDTQYF
TRBJ2-2 . TRBV19 . TGTGCCAGTAGCTGGAGCGGGGAGCTGTTTTTT CASSWSGELFF
TRBJ2-1 . TRBV6-5 TRBD2 TGTGCCAGCAGTTATCAGCGGGGTCATGAGCAGTTCTTC CASSYQRGHEQFF
TRBJ1-1 . TRBV30 . TGTGCCTGGAGAACGCGGGGGCCGGGTGAAGCTTTCTTT CAWRTRGPGEAFF
TRBJ1-2 . TRBV19 TRBD1 TGTGCCAGCCACGGGACAGGGGGTAACTATGGCTACACCTTC CASHGTGGNYGYTF
TRBJ2-7 . TRBV11-2 . TGTGCCAGCAGCTTAGGGGCGGACACCTACGAGCAGTACTTC CASSLGADTYEQYF
TRBJ2-1 . TRBV4-1 . TGCGCCAGCAGCCAAGTAGGAGGGGCTCTGTTTTACAATGAGCAGTTCTTC CASSQVGGALFYNEQFF
TRBJ1-1 . TRBV11-2 . TGTGCCAGCAGCTTAATCCGGGATAACACTGAAGCTTTCTTT CASSLIRDNTEAFF
TRBJ1-1 . TRBV2 TRBD1 TGTGCCAGCAGGGGGGACAGGGCTACTGAAGCTTTCTTT CASRGDRATEAFF
TRBJ2-7 . TRBV29-1 TRBD2 TGCAGCGTTGGGCAGGGACTAGCAGATTACGAGCAGTACTTC CSVGQGLADYEQYF
TRBJ1-1 . TRBV4-1 . TGCGCCAGCAGCCCTACCTCCCTGCTGGGAGGAGGGACTGAAGCTTTCTTT CASSPTSLLGGGTEAFF
TRBJ2-5 . TRBV6-1 . TGTGCCAGCAGTGAGGTAGCGGAGACCCAGTACTTC CASSEVAETQYF
TRBJ1-1 . TRBV27 . TGTGCCAGCAGGGGAATCGGGGGGGGTCCTGAAGCTTTCTTT CASRGIGGGPEAFF
TRBJ2-3 . TRBV7-9 . TGTGCCAGCAGCCCAACTAGCACTAGCACAGATACGCAGTATTTT CASSPTSTSTDTQYF
TRBJ1-5 . TRBV7-2 . TGTGCCAGCAGCTTAGAACAAAATAGCAATCAGCCCCAGCATTTT CASSLEQNSNQPQHF
TRBJ2-7 . TRBV30 TRBD1 TGTGCCTGGAGTGAGGGGGCAGGGGCCCCTGGCGAGCAGTACTTC CAWSEGAGAPGEQYF
TRBJ1-2 . TRBV5-6 . TGTGCCAGCATCCTGGGGCAGCCCTATCGGGACTATGGCTACACCTTC CASILGQPYRDYGYTF
TRBJ2-7 . TRBV19 . TGTGCCAGTAGTATTGCAGATTCAAGCTACGAGCAGTACTTC CASSIADSSYEQYF
TRBJ2-7 . TRBV19 . TGTGCCAGTAGTATAAGTCTGGCGGGCAGGCTAAGGGACGAGCAGTACTTC CASSISLAGRLRDEQYF
TRBJ2-7 . TRBV28 . TGTGCCAGCAGTTTAGGGAACCATCAGGGGCAGTACTTC CASSLGNHQGQYF
TRBJ2-2 . TRBV7-2 . TGTGCCAGCAGCCCCGGACTACACACCGGGGAGCTGTTTTTT CASSPGLHTGELFF
TRBJ1-1 . TRBV18 TRBD1 TGTGCCAGCTCCGGACCAAGGACAGGCACTGAAGCTTTCTTT CASSGPRTGTEAFF
TRBJ2-7 . TRBV7-8 TRBD2 TGTGCCAGCAGCCCCCGTAGTGGGACTAGAAGCGAGCAGTACTTC CASSPRSGTRSEQYF
TRBJ1-5 . TRBV28 . TGTGCCAGCAGCGAAGCCCAGCCCCAGCATTTT CASSEAQPQHF
TRBJ2-6 . TRBV5-1 . TGCGCCAGCAGCTTGGCCTGGGAGTCTGGGGCCAACGTCCTGACTTTC CASSLAWESGANVLTF
TRBJ2-1 . TRBV7-9 . TGTGCCAGCAGCTTAGATGGCGGCTACAATGAGCAGTTCTTC CASSLDGGYNEQFF
TRBJ1-1 . TRBV18 . TGTGCCAGCTCACCACCAAGGACAAACACTGAAGCTTTCTTT CASSPPRTNTEAFF
TRBJ2-5 . TRBV11-2 TRBD2 TGTGCCAGCAGCTTAAGTATAGCGGGAGAGCTGACCCAGTACTTC CASSLSIAGELTQYF
TRBJ1-2 once TRBV5-8 . TGTGCCAGCAGCTTGGATCGACGTGGGGCACAAGGCTACACCTTC CASSLDRRGAQGYTF
TRBJ2-7 once TRBV5-4 . TGTGCCAGCAGCCCCGGGGGGCAGGGGGCGAACAGCGAGCAGTACTTC CASSPGGQGANSEQYF
TRBJ2-2 once TRBV27 . TGTGCCAGCAGTTACATGGTTAACACCGGGGAGCTGTTTTTT CASSYMVNTGELFF
TRBJ2-1 many TRBV7-2 TRBD2 TGTGCCAGCAGCTTACGGGGGGAATACAATGAGCAGTTCTTC CASSLRGEYNEQFF
TRBJ1-2 few TRBV30 TRBD1 TGTGCTTGGAATCGGGACAGGGAGTCGTGGTCCTATGGCTACACCTTC CAWNRDRESWSYGYTF
TRBJ2-2 . TRBV2 . TGTGCCAGCAGTGAATGGGGGCAGGACACCGGGGAGCTGTTTTTT CASSEWGQDTGELFF
TRBJ1-5 . TRBV7-9 . TGTGCCAGCAGCGAAGGACAAATTAATCAGCCCCAGCATTTT CASSEGQINQPQHF
TRBJ2-7 . TRBV18 . TGTGCCAGCTCACCCGGGACACCCTACGAGCAGTACTTC CASSPGTPYEQYF
TRBJ1-2 . TRBV6-5 . TGTGCACCGACAGGACCCTATAACTATGGCTACACCTTC CAPTGPYNYGYTF
TRBJ2-2 . TRBV5-6 TRBD1 TGTGCCAGCAGACTAGACAGGGGTGGTACCGGGGAGCTGTTTTTT CASRLDRGGTGELFF